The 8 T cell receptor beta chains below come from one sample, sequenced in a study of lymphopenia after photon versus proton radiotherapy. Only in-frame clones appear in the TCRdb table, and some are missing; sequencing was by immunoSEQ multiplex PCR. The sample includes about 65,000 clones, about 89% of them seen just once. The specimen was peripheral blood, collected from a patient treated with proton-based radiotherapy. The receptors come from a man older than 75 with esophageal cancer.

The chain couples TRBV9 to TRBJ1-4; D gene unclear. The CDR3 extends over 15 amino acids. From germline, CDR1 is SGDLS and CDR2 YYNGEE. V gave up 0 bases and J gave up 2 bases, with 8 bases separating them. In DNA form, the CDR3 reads TGTGCCAGCAGCGTAGCTTTGGGGACTAATGAAAAACTGTTTTTT. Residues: CASSVALGTNEKLFF.

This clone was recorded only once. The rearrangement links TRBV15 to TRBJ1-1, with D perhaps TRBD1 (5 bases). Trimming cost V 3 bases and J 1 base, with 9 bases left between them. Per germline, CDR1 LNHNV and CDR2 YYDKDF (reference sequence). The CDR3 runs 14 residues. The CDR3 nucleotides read TGTGCCACCAGCAGGGTGGGGGGGAACACTGAAGCTTTCTTT. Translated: CATSRVGGNTEAFF.

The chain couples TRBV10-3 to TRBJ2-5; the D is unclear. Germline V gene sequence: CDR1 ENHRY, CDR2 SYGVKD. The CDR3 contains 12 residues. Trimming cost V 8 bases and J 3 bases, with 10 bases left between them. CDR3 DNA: TGTGCCATCGGTCAGACGGAAGAGACCCAGTACTTC. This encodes CAIGQTEETQYF.

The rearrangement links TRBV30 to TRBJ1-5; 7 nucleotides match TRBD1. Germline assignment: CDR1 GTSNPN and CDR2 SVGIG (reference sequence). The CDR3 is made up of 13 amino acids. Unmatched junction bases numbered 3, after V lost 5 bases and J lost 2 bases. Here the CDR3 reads CAWETGGNQPQHF. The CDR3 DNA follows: TGTGCCTGGGAAACAGGGGGCAATCAGCCCCAGCATTTT.

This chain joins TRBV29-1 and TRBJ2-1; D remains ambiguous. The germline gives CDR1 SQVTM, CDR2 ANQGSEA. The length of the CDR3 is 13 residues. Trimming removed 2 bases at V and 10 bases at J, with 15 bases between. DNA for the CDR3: TGCAGCGTTGAATACTATCGGCTCGGGGAGCAGTTCTTC. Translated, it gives CSVEYYRLGEQFF.

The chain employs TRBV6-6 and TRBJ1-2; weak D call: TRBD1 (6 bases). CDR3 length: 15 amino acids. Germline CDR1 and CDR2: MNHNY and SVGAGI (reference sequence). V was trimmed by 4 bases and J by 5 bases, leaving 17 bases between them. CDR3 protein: CASSSGDTSWYGYTF. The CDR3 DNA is TGTGCCAGCAGTTCGGGGGACACGTCTTGGTATGGCTACACCTTC.

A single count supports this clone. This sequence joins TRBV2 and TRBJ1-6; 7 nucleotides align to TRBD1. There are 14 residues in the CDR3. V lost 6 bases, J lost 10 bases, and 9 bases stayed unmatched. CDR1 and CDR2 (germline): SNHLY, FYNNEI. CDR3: CASREGAGHSPLHF. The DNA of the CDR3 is TGTGCCAGCAGAGAGGGGGCCGGTCACTCACCCCTCCACTTT.

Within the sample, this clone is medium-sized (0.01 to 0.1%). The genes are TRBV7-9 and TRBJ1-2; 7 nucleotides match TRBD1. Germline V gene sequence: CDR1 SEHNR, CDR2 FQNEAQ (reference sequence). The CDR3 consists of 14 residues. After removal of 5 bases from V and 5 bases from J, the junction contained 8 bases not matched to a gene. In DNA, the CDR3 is TGTGCCAGCAGCCCAACAGGGGCCTCTTATGGCTACACCTTC. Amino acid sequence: CASSPTGASYGYTF.